The 27 T cell receptor beta chains reported below all come from one sample, sequenced in a study of cytomegalovirus exposure and HLA in healthy donors. Repertoires were generated with immunoSEQ multiplex PCR, while TCRdb's copy carries only in-frame clones and drops some. The table includes about 130,000 clones, about 96% detected once. Sequencing was carried out using PBMCs. These receptors originate from a man younger than 35 in good health and CMV-seronegative.

This chain connects TRBV6-6 to TRBJ2-3; D might be TRBD2 (7 bases). Trimming took 11 bases from V and 1 from J, leaving 16 bases between them. Germline CDR1 MNHNY, CDR2 SVGAGI (reference sequence). The CDR3 has 14 residues. CDR3 nucleotides: TGTGCCTGCTGGGGCGGGGGCGGCACAGATACGCAGTATTTT. Its protein product is CACWGGGGTDTQYF.

This clone was counted once. The rearrangement joins TRBV30 to TRBJ1-5; 8 nucleotides match TRBD1. CDR3 length: 15 residues. Trimming cost V 2 bases and J 4 bases; bases outside gene matches: 7. The germline gives CDR1 GTSNPN, CDR2 SVGIG (reference sequence). DNA of the CDR3: TGTGCCTGGAGTTCTTCAGGACAGGGAAATCAGCCCCAGCATTTT. Residues: CAWSSSGQGNQPQHF. Supplemented by reference TRBV30 and TRBJ1-5, the full variable domain reads SQTIHQWPATLVQPVGSPLSLECTVEGTSNPNLYWYRQAAGRGLQLLFYSVGIGQISSEVPQNLSASRPQDRQFILSSKKLLLSDSGFYLCAWSSSGQGNQPQHFGDGTRLSIL.

This chain links TRBV6-5 with TRBJ2-7, with 13 positions matching TRBD2. V dropped 8 bases and J dropped 4; count of bases not matched to a gene: 8. Germline V gene data show CDR1 as MNHEY and CDR2 as SVGAGI. The CDR3 loop spans 15 amino acids. CDR3 protein: CASGPQLAGGYEQYF. The CDR3 DNA reads as TGTGCCAGCGGACCCCAACTAGCGGGAGGGTACGAGCAGTACTTC.

The chain is built from TRBV10-2 and TRBJ1-3; 7 nucleotides line up with TRBD1. V shed 7 bases and J 4 bases; nucleotides not matched to a gene: 4. The CDR3 sequence is 13 residues long. Germline V gene data show CDR1 as WSHSY and CDR2 as SAAADI. This CDR3 reads CASTGGQGNTIYF. The CDR3 nucleotides read TGCGCCAGCACCGGGGGACAGGGAAACACCATATATTTT.

V usage is TRBV6-5 and J usage is TRBJ2-6, with 8 bases that match TRBD1. Trimming at V came to 6 bases and at J to 2 bases, leaving 3 bases not matched to a gene. Germline V gene sequence: CDR1 MNHEY, CDR2 SVGAGI. This CDR3 spans 15 amino acids. CDR3 sequence: CASRPQGAGANVLTF. Written as DNA, the CDR3 is TGTGCCAGCAGGCCACAGGGGGCTGGGGCCAACGTCCTGACTTTC.

The rearrangement uses TRBV11-2 and TRBJ2-7; D perhaps matches TRBD2 (6 bases). Trimming pared 5 bases from V and 1 base from J, leaving 15 bases between. CDR1 SGHAT and CDR2 FQNNGV come from the germline V gene. The CDR3 is 15 amino acids. This chain's CDR3 is CASSHGLRGSYEQYF. The CDR3 nucleotides are TGTGCCAGCAGCCATGGGTTGCGGGGTTCCTACGAGCAGTACTTC.

The chain uses TRBV4-1 and TRBJ2-7; D unresolved. The CDR3 covers 14 residues. V lost 0 bases to trimming and J lost 5 bases, with 11 bases between them. Germline V gene lookup returns CDR1 MGHRA and CDR2 YSYEKL. The CDR3 nucleotides are TGCGCCAGCAGCCAAGATACCAGGTCCAACGAGCAGTACTTC. It is translated as CASSQDTRSNEQYF.

The chain combines TRBV18 with TRBJ1-4; 9 bases agree with TRBD1. CDR3 length equals 13 residues. Germline lookup yields CDR1 KGHSH and CDR2 LQKENI. V was clipped by 10 bases and J by 3 bases; unmatched bases: 3. The CDR3: CATRQGANEKLFF. CDR3 nucleotide sequence: TGTGCCACCCGACAGGGGGCTAATGAAAAACTGTTTTTT.

The J gene is TRBJ2-7, the V gene TRBV28; unclear D gene. Trimming shortened V by 3 bases and J by 3 bases, and 18 bases separated the two germline ends. Germline CDR1 is MDHEN and CDR2 is SYDVKM. The CDR3 is 16 amino acids. CDR3 coding DNA: TGTGCCAGCAGTTTTACCAACCCTAGAGATAGCTACGAGCAGTACTTC. Translated: CASSFTNPRDSYEQYF.

This rearrangement joins TRBV28 to TRBJ1-4, with a weak D call TRBD1 (6 bases). The V end lost 3 bases, the J end lost 8 bases, and 25 bases lay between the germline ends. Per the germline V gene, CDR1 is MDHEN and CDR2 is SYDVKM. The CDR3 consists of 18 residues. CDR3 coding DNA: TGTGCCAGCAGTTTTTATCTACCTTTAAACAGGGTAGGGGAAAAACTGTTTTTT. It specifies CASSFYLPLNRVGEKLFF.

The sample holds one count of this clone. The V call is TRBV29-1, the J call TRBJ1-1; TRBD1 might be the D (5 bases). CDR3 size: 14 residues. V was pared by 2 bases and J by 3 bases, with 13 bases between. The germline V gene encodes CDR1 SQVTM and CDR2 ANQGSEA. Written as DNA, the CDR3 is TGCAGCGTTGAATATGGGCTAGGGGACACTGAAGCTTTCTTT. Protein: CSVEYGLGDTEAFF.

The rearrangement links TRBV27 to TRBJ1-2, with D tentatively TRBD1 (6 bases). The CDR3 spans 13 residues. Trimming removed 2 bases from V and 8 bases from J, with 12 bases in between. Germline V CDR1 and CDR2: MNHEY, SMNVEV (reference sequence). CDR3 sequence reads: CASSLGRGSGYTF. For the CDR3, the DNA is TGTGCCAGCAGTTTAGGCAGGGGAAGCGGCTACACCTTC.

The chain uses TRBV27 and TRBJ1-3, with a weak D call TRBD1 (6 bases). This CDR3 has 14 amino acids. CDR1 is MNHEY, CDR2 SMNVEV, per germline (reference sequence). V shed 5 bases and J shed 4 bases, with 12 bases lying between them. DNA for the CDR3: TGTGCCAGCAGTGGGGCAGGGGAAGGAAACACCATATATTTT. It translates to CASSGAGEGNTIYF.

The V call is TRBV28, the J call TRBJ1-2; the D gene is possibly TRBD1 (6 bases). CDR3 length: 15 residues. CDR1 and CDR2 (germline): MDHEN, SYDVKM. V dropped 5 bases and J dropped 3 bases, with 16 bases sitting between them. The CDR3 spells CASSNTGMGDYGYTF. The CDR3 nucleotides read TGTGCCAGCAGTAACACAGGGATGGGAGACTATGGCTACACCTTC.

As for this clone: Other DNA sequences within the sample encode an identical CDR3. The V call is TRBV18, the J call TRBJ2-3, with 8 bases identical to TRBD2. CDR1 KGHSH and CDR2 LQKENI come from the germline V gene. This CDR3 contains 16 residues. Trimming took 3 bases from V and 4 from J; bases not matched to a gene: 9. CDR3 in amino acids: CASSPPGLGGADTQYF. CDR3 nucleotide sequence: TGTGCCAGCTCACCCCCGGGACTAGGTGGCGCAGATACGCAGTATTTT.

This clone was seen a single time. The chain couples TRBV4-3 to TRBJ2-7; 10 nucleotides match TRBD1. After removal of 0 bases from V and 6 bases from J, the junction contained 5 bases not matched to a gene. The CDR3 totals 15 residues. Germline CDR1 is LGHNA and CDR2 is YSLEER. The CDR3 region is CASSQDRTGGTEQYF. In DNA, the CDR3 is TGCGCCAGCAGCCAAGATCGGACAGGGGGAACCGAGCAGTACTTC.

The chain is built from TRBV29-1 and TRBJ2-7; no definite D call. Deletions cut 1 base from V and 5 bases from J, with 9 bases between. Per the germline V gene, CDR1 is SQVTM and CDR2 is ANQGSEA. This CDR3 spans 12 amino acids. DNA of the CDR3: TGCAGCGTTGAAGTGAACCCAGACGAGCAGTACTTC. It specifies CSVEVNPDEQYF.

The chain joins TRBV7-2 to TRBJ2-1; 7 positions agree with TRBD2. The CDR3 is 15 residues long. Unmatched junction bases numbered 10, after V lost 4 bases and J lost 7 bases. Germline V gives CDR1 SGHTA, CDR2 FQGNSA. The CDR3, as DNA: TGTGCCAGCAGCTCAACGGGAGGTATAAGAAATGAGCAGTTCTTC. Its protein product is CASSSTGGIRNEQFF.

This chain links TRBV28 with TRBJ2-3; a weak D match, TRBD2 (6 bases). This CDR3 comprises 15 residues. Trimming left V 6 bases short and J 4 bases short, with 17 bases between. CDR1 and CDR2 from the germline V gene are MDHEN and SYDVKM. CDR3: CASRVGGTGPDTQYF. As DNA, the CDR3 is TGTGCCAGCAGGGTTGGGGGGACGGGCCCAGATACGCAGTATTTT.

The chain uses TRBV5-1 and TRBJ2-7; 7 bases align to TRBD2. Germline CDR1 is SGHRS and CDR2 is YFSETQ. This CDR3 has 16 residues. Unmatched junction bases numbered 14, after V lost 6 bases and J lost 2 bases. CDR3 in DNA: TGCGCCAGCACTCCGGGGAGGGGACCCCCCGCCTACGAGCAGTACTTC. This codes for CASTPGRGPPAYEQYF.

Only one count was recorded for this clone. The chain combines TRBV27 with TRBJ2-1; D not resolved. The CDR3 runs to 13 residues. Germline assignment: CDR1 MNHEY and CDR2 SMNVEV (reference sequence). V was cut by 5 bases and J by 9 bases, with 14 bases left in between. In DNA, the CDR3 is TGTGCCAGCAGTATCCCGCCCGGCGGTGAGCAGTTCTTC. Protein product: CASSIPPGGEQFF.

The chain combines TRBV4-3 with TRBJ2-5; 11 positions match TRBD2. CDR1 is LGHNA, CDR2 YSLEER, per germline. Germline trimming cut 0 bases from V and 5 bases from J; bases unmatched to any gene: 11. The CDR3 extends over 18 amino acids. The CDR3 loop is CASSQDPTSGRGLETQYF. CDR3 nucleotides: TGCGCCAGCAGCCAAGATCCAACTAGCGGGAGAGGTTTGGAGACCCAGTACTTC.

The chain joins TRBV6-5 to TRBJ2-1; a weak D match, TRBD1 (6 bases). The CDR3 is 14 residues long. The germline V gene has CDR1 MNHEY and CDR2 SVGAGI. With 6 bases removed from V and 4 bases from J, the gap between germline ends came to 13 bases. CDR3 sequence: CASSSNREYNEQFF. The DNA for the CDR3 is TGTGCCAGCAGCAGTAACAGGGAGTACAATGAGCAGTTCTTC.

In its sample, this clone was seen once. The J gene is TRBJ2-7, the V gene TRBV7-9, with D perhaps matching TRBD1 (6 bases). V dropped 5 bases and J dropped 5 bases, with 13 bases sitting between them. The CDR3 contains 13 residues. Germline lookup yields CDR1 SEHNR and CDR2 FQNEAQ (reference sequence). This chain's CDR3 is CASSLQGSNEQYF. CDR3 in DNA: TGTGCCAGCAGCCTACAGGGTAGCAACGAGCAGTACTTC.

This rearrangement joins TRBV6-6 to TRBJ1-1, with TRBD1 matching over 9 bases. The germline gives CDR1 MNHNY, CDR2 SVGAGI (reference sequence). The CDR3 is 15 residues long. With V trimmed by 7 bases and J by 3 bases, 9 bases remained unmatched. CDR3: CASTTGGGLDTEAFF. CDR3 DNA sequence: TGTGCCAGCACAACAGGGGGCGGTTTGGACACTGAAGCTTTCTTT.

The chain uses TRBV25-1 and TRBJ2-1; a possible D gene is TRBD1 (7 bases). V lost 1 base and J lost 7, with 11 bases in between. This CDR3 comprises 14 residues. CDR1 MGHDK and CDR2 SYGVNS come from the germline V gene. The chain's CDR3 is CASSEWAGGNEQFF. In DNA form, the CDR3 reads TGTGCCAGCAGTGAATGGGCAGGGGGGAATGAGCAGTTCTTC. Filled out from reference TRBV25-1 and TRBJ2-1, the complete variable domain reads EADIYQTPRYLVIGTGKKITLECSQTMGHDKMYWYQQDPGMELHLIHYSYGVNSTEKGDLSSESTVSRIRTEHFPLTLESARPSHTSQYLCASSEWAGGNEQFFGPGTRLTVL.

The rearrangement joins TRBV9 to TRBJ2-2; 11 nucleotides line up with TRBD1. The CDR3 length is 18 residues. Trimming at V came to 3 bases and at J to 0 bases, leaving 7 bases not matched to a gene. Germline assignment: CDR1 SGDLS and CDR2 YYNGEE. The CDR3 region is CASSARTGGHANTGELFF. The CDR3 DNA reads TGTGCCAGCAGCGCGAGGACAGGGGGCCATGCGAACACCGGGGAGCTGTTTTTT.